The present T cell receptor (beta chain) was sequenced within a study of radiotherapy plus CTLA-4 blockade in lung cancer. Study context: Objective responses were recorded in about 17% of patients, with disease control recorded in 25% to 40%.

General observations from the study: Blood TCR clones of tumor origin expanded after radiotherapy plus ipilimumab.

Libraries were prepared by immunoSEQ multiplex PCR; TCRdb keeps only in-frame clonotypes and omits some of them. The data contain over 100,000 clones, around 89% of them singletons. This CDR3 has 15 amino acids. Germline CDR1 SGDLS, CDR2 YYNGEE. V dropped 3 bases and J dropped 1 base, with 13 bases sitting between them. People whose metastatic non-small-cell lung cancer was chemo-refractory got focal radiation along with CTLA-4 blockade by ipilimumab. As to this clone: The antigen is undetermined.

The chain links TRBV9 to TRBJ1-1; no reliable D call. Source: peripheral blood, taken from a patient treated with radiotherapy plus ipilimumab. The TCR sequence derives from a human donor with non-small cell lung cancer that progressed on radiotherapy plus ipilimumab. The CDR3 nucleotides are TGTGCCAGCAGCGCAAGGAGCGTCTCGAACACTGAAGCTTTCTTT. This encodes CASSARSVSNTEAFF.